Following are 15 T cell receptor beta chains from one sample sequenced in a study of T cell changes during pregnancy in multiple sclerosis. Produced via immunoSEQ multiplex PCR; TCRdb's table is partial and in-frame only. The table lists tens of thousands of clones, around 93% of them singletons. The specimen comprised peripheral blood, sampled in the second trimester of pregnancy. The receptors shown here come from a female donor with multiple sclerosis, enrolled in a pregnancy study.

This chain connects TRBV5-1 to TRBJ2-5, with 11 nucleotides matching TRBD1. Losses at the gene ends were 4 bases for V and 4 bases for J; bases not matched to a gene: 6. This CDR3 has 15 residues. Germline CDR1 reads SGHRS; CDR2 reads YFSETQ. CDR3 in DNA: TGCGCCAGCAGCCCGGAGGGGACAGGGGGAGAGACCCAGTACTTC. This translates into CASSPEGTGGETQYF.

V gene TRBV6-1 combines with J gene TRBJ1-6, with D unclear. The germline CDR1 and CDR2 sequences are MNHNS and SASEGT. Trimming pared 3 bases from V and 3 bases from J, leaving 12 bases between. CDR3 size: 16 residues. CDR3 sequence (DNA): TGTGCCAGCAGTGAGGAGGGCGTGTTCTATAATTCACCCCTCCACTTT. Translated, it gives CASSEEGVFYNSPLHF.

This clone was counted once. The V gene is TRBV6-1, the J gene TRBJ2-7; D is unclear. Between the trimmed V and J ends, which lost 3 bases and 5 bases, there was a span of 8 bases. CDR3 length: 12 amino acids. The V gene's germline CDR1 is MNHNS and CDR2 SASEGT. The CDR3 DNA is TGTGCCAGCAGTGACAGCCGGGACGAGCAGTACTTC. Translated, it gives CASSDSRDEQYF.

This clone was recorded once. The J gene is TRBJ1-2, the V gene TRBV15; D possibly corresponds to TRBD1 (5 bases). V lost 5 bases, J lost 0 bases, and 10 bases lay in between. Germline CDR1 LNHNV, CDR2 YYDKDF (reference sequence). The CDR3 runs 14 residues. CDR3 region: CATSAGTANYGYTF. CDR3 bases: TGTGCCACCAGCGCGGGGACCGCTAACTATGGCTACACCTTC.

V gene TRBV29-1 combines with J gene TRBJ2-7, with a possible D match to TRBD1 (6 bases). Germline values: CDR1 SQVTM, CDR2 ANQGSEA. V gave up 6 bases and J gave up 5 bases, with 14 bases separating them. The CDR3 contains 12 residues. As DNA, the CDR3 is TGCAGCGTCCCAACCACAGGGAACGAGCAGTACTTC. It encodes CSVPTTGNEQYF.

V and J are TRBV5-1 and TRBJ2-7, with D possibly matching TRBD2 (6 bases). The germline V gene encodes CDR1 SGHRS and CDR2 YFSETQ. The CDR3 spans 16 residues. Between the trimmed V and J ends, which lost 5 bases and 7 bases, there was a span of 25 bases. The CDR3, as DNA: TGCGCCAGCAGTCTTACGGGTACTCGACTAGTCCAAGAGCAGTACTTC. It encodes CASSLTGTRLVQEQYF.

The chain is built from TRBV11-2 and TRBJ2-3; 9 nucleotides line up with TRBD2. CDR1 is SGHAT, CDR2 FQNNGV, per germline. The CDR3 extends over 15 amino acids. Trimming took 3 bases from V and 2 from J; bases not matched to a gene: 3. Written as DNA, the CDR3 is TGTGCCAGCAGCTTTAGCGGGGGTTTCACAGATACGCAGTATTTT. Translated, it gives CASSFSGGFTDTQYF.

V is TRBV11-2 and J is TRBJ1-1; 7 bases agree with TRBD1. CDR1 and CDR2 (germline): SGHAT, FQNNGV. V was clipped by 5 bases and J by 0 bases; unmatched bases: 6. The CDR3 spans 15 residues. CDR3 amino acids: CASSPQQGMNTEAFF. CDR3 DNA sequence: TGTGCCAGCAGCCCCCAACAGGGGATGAACACTGAAGCTTTCTTT.

The chain employs TRBV29-1 and TRBJ1-1, with D perhaps matching TRBD1 (5 bases). Trimming pared 3 bases from V and 7 bases from J, leaving 12 bases between. This CDR3 region has 12 residues. The germline gives CDR1 SQVTM, CDR2 ANQGSEA. This CDR3 is CSVDRRVDEAFF. The CDR3 nucleotides read TGCAGCGTTGATCGCAGGGTGGATGAAGCTTTCTTT.

To note about this clone: Within the sample, other DNA sequences also encode this same CDR3. J is TRBJ2-7 and V is TRBV9; D might be TRBD2 (6 bases). V gave up 0 bases and J gave up 1 base, with 11 bases separating them. CDR3 length: 15 residues. The germline gives CDR1 SGDLS, CDR2 YYNGEE. The CDR3 protein is CASSVEGGRSYEQYF. DNA of the CDR3: TGTGCCAGCAGCGTAGAGGGTGGGAGGTCCTACGAGCAGTACTTC.

This clone was counted once. The rearrangement joins TRBV19 to TRBJ1-6, with D perhaps TRBD1 (6 bases). Per the germline V gene, CDR1 is LNHDA and CDR2 is SQIVND (reference sequence). The V end lost 6 bases, the J end lost 7 bases, and 10 bases lay between the germline ends. The CDR3 loop spans 13 amino acids. CDR3 DNA sequence: TGTGCCAGTAGCCAGGGGTTGAATTCACCCCTCCACTTT. It specifies CASSQGLNSPLHF.

This clone was recorded a few times. The chain recombines TRBV15 with TRBJ2-3; the D gene is possibly TRBD1 (6 bases). The CDR3 has 17 amino acids. V lost 4 bases and J 0 bases, leaving 17 bases between the germline ends. From germline, CDR1 is LNHNV and CDR2 YYDKDF (reference sequence). Written as DNA, the CDR3 is TGTGCCACCAGCACGCCCGGACAGCCGTCTAGCACAGATACGCAGTATTTT. Amino acid sequence: CATSTPGQPSSTDTQYF.

The rearrangement links TRBV5-4 to TRBJ2-3; D gene unclear. Trimming cost V 4 bases and J 0 bases, with 6 bases left between them. From germline, CDR1 is SGHNT and CDR2 YYREEE (reference sequence). The CDR3 runs to 13 residues. The CDR3 sequence is CASSLTSTDTQYF. CDR3 DNA sequence: TGTGCCAGCAGCCTCACTAGCACAGATACGCAGTATTTT.

The V gene is TRBV19, the J gene TRBJ1-4; D is perhaps TRBD1 (5 bases). Trimming took 3 bases from V and 7 from J, leaving 18 bases between them. CDR3 length: 16 amino acids. Germline CDR1 and CDR2: LNHDA and SQIVND (reference sequence). The CDR3 loop is CASSIRSGWQGEKLFF. As DNA, the CDR3 is TGTGCCAGTAGTATTCGATCAGGGTGGCAGGGTGAAAAACTGTTTTTT. The entire variable domain, with the rest obtained from reference TRBV19 and TRBJ1-4, is as follows: DGGITQSPKYLFRKEGQNVTLSCEQNLNHDAMYWYRQDPGQGLRLIYYSQIVNDFQKGDIAEGYSVSREKKESFPLTVTSAQKNPTAFYLCASSIRSGWQGEKLFFGSGTQLSVL.

The rearrangement links TRBV30 to TRBJ2-7; D perhaps matches TRBD1 (5 bases). This CDR3 is 12 amino acids long. CDR1 and CDR2 from the germline V gene are GTSNPN and SVGIG (reference sequence). Trimming stripped 5 bases from V and 7 bases from J, with 15 bases between. CDR3 in DNA: TGTGCCTGGGAGGCAGGGCAATGGGAGCAGTACTTC. The encoded protein is CAWEAGQWEQYF.